The 4 T cell receptor beta chains presented below share a single source sample, sequenced in a study of T cell clones after liver transplantation. Using immunoSEQ multiplex PCR, the repertoire was profiled, and TCRdb retains in-frame clones only, with some absent. The data show about 47,000 clones, about 90% seen once. Specimen: CD8+ T cells from blood, collected 12 months after liver transplant. These receptors originate from a human patient who received a liver transplant. Some T cells here may be from the graft donor.

J is TRBJ1-5 and V is TRBV13; D is unresolved. The germline V gene has CDR1 PRHDT and CDR2 FYEKMQ (reference sequence). Trimming removed 5 bases at V and 0 bases at J, with 8 bases between. CDR3 length: 14 residues. The CDR3 sequence: CASSEQNSNQPQHF. The CDR3 region has the DNA TGTGCCAGCAGCGAACAGAATAGCAATCAGCCCCAGCATTTT. Combining the CDR3 with reference TRBV13 and TRBJ1-5 gives the whole variable domain AAGVIQSPRHLIKEKRETATLKCYPIPRHDTVYWYQQGPGQDPQFLISFYEKMQSDKGSIPDRFSAQQFSDYHSELNMSSLELGDSALYFCASSEQNSNQPQHFGDGTRLSIL.

The sample holds a few counts of this clone. The CDR3 DNA reads as TGTGCCAGCAGTTTATCGGCCAGCCCCTACGAGCAGTACTTC. Protein: CASSLSASPYEQYF. The J gene is TRBJ2-7, the V gene TRBV27; D call uncertain. Germline V gene sequence: CDR1 MNHEY, CDR2 SMNVEV (reference sequence). V was shortened by 0 bases and J by 2 bases, with 8 bases between the two germline ends. This CDR3 contains 14 residues.

This clone is medium-sized. This chain connects TRBV5-6 to TRBJ2-7, with D hard to call. The CDR3 is 14 amino acids. Germline lookup yields CDR1 SGHDT and CDR2 YYEEEE. Trimming cost V 3 bases and J 4 bases, with 14 bases left between them. Written as DNA, the CDR3 is TGTGCCAGCAGCTCCTCGTTAGTCAGGTACGAGCAGTACTTC. Its translation: CASSSSLVRYEQYF.

The V call is TRBV9, the J call TRBJ2-1; 13 positions match TRBD2. In germline, CDR1 is SGDLS, CDR2 YYNGEE. The CDR3 is 18 amino acids. The trim removed 5 bases at V and 0 bases at J, leaving 8 bases unmatched. The CDR3 sequence is CASSEGLAGWISYNEQFF. For the CDR3, the DNA is TGTGCCAGCAGTGAGGGACTAGCGGGGTGGATCTCCTACAATGAGCAGTTCTTC.